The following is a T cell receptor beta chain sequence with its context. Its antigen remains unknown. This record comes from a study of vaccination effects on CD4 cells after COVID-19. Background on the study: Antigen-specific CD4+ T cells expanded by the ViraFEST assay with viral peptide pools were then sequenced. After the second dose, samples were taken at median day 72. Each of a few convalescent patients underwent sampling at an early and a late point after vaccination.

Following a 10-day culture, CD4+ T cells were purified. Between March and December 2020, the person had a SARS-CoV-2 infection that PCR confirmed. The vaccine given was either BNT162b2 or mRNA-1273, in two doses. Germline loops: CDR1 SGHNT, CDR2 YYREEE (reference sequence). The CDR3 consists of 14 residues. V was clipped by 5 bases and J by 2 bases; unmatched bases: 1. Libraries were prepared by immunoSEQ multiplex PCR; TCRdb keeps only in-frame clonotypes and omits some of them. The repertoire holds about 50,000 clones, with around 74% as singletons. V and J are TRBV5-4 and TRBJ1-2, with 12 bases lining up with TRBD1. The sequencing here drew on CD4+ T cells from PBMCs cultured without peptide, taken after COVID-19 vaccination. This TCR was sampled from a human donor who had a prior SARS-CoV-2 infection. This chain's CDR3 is CASRGQGANYGYTF. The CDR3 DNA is TGTGCCAGCAGGGGACAGGGGGCCAACTATGGCTACACCTTC. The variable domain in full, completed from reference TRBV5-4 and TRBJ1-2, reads ETGVTQSPTHLIKTRGQQVTLRCSSQSGHNTVSWYQQALGQGPQFIFQYYREEENGRGNFPPRFSGLQFPNYSSELNVNALELDDSALYLCASRGQGANYGYTFGSGTRLTVV.